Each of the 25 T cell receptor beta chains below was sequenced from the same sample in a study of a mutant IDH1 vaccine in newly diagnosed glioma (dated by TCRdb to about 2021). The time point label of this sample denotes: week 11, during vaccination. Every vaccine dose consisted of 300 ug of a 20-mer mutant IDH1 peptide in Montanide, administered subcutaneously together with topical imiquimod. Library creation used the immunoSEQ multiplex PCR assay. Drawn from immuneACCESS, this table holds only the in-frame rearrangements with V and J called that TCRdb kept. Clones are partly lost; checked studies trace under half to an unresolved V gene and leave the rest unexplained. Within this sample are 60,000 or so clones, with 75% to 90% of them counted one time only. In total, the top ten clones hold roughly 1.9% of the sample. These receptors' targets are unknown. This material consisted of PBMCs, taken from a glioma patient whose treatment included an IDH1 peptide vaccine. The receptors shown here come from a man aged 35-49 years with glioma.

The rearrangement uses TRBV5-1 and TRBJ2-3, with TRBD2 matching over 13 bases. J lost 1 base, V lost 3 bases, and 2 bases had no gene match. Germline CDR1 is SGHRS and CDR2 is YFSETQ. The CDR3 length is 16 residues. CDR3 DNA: TGCGCCAGCAGCTCAGGACTAGCGGGGGGCACAGATACGCAGTATTTT. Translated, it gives CASSSGLAGGTDTQYF.

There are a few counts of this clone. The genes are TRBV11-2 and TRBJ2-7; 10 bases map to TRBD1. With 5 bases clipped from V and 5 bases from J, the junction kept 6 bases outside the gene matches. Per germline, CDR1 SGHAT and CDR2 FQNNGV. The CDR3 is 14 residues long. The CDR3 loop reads CASSEDRGSHEQYF. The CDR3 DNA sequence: TGTGCCAGCAGCGAGGACAGGGGGTCTCACGAGCAGTACTTC.

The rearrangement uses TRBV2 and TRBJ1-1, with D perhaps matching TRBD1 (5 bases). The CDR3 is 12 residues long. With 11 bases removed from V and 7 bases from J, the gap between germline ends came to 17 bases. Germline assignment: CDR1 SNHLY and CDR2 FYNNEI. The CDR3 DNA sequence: TGTGCCCGGGGCCCTCTAAACGGTGAAGCTTTCTTT. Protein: CARGPLNGEAFF.

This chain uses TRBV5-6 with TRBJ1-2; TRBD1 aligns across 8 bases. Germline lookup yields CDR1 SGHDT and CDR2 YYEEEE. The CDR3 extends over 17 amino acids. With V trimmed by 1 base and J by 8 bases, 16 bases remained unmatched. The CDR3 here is CASSLYYRQSGGTGYTF. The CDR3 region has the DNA TGTGCCAGCAGCTTGTATTACCGGCAGTCAGGGGGCACCGGCTACACCTTC. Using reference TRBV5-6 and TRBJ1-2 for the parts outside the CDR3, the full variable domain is DAGVTQSPTHLIKTRGQQVTLRCSPKSGHDTVSWYQQALGQGPQFIFQYYEEEERQRGNFPDRFSGHQFPNYSSELNVNALLLGDSALYLCASSLYYRQSGGTGYTFGSGTRLTVV.

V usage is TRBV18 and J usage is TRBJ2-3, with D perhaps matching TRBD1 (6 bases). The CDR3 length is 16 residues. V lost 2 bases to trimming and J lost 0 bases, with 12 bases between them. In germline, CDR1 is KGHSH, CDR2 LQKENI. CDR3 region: CASSPSGTRSTDTQYF. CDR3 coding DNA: TGTGCCAGCTCACCAAGTGGGACAAGGAGCACAGATACGCAGTATTTT. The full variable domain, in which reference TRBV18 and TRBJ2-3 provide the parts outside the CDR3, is NAGVMQNPRHLVRRRGQEARLRCSPMKGHSHVYWYRQLPEEGLKFMVYLQKENIIDESGMPKERFSAEFPKEGPSILRIQQVVRGDSAAYFCASSPSGTRSTDTQYFGPGTRLTVL.

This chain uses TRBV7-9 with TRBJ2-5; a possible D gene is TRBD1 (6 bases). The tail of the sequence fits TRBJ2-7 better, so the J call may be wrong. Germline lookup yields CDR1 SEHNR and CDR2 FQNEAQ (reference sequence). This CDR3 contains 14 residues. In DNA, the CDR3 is TGTGCCAGCAGCGGGTTAGGGGGATCCTACGAGCAGTACTTC. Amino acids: CASSGLGGSYEQYF.

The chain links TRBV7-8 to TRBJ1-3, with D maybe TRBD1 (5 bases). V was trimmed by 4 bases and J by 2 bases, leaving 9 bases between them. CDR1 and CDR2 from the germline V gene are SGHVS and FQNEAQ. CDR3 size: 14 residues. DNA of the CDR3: TGTGCCAGCAGCTCCCGGGGGGCTGGAAACACCATATATTTT. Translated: CASSSRGAGNTIYF. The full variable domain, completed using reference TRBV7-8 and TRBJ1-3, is GAGVSQSPRYKVAKRGQDVALRCDPISGHVSLFWYQQALGQGPEFLTYFQNEAQLDKSGLPSDRFFAERPEGSVSTLKIQRTQQEDSAVYLCASSSRGAGNTIYFGEGSWLTVV.

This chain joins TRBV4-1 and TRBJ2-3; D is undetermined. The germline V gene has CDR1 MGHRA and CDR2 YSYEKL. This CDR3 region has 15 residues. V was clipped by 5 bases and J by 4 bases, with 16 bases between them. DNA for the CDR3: TGCGCCAGCAGCGCGACCAGCCCCAGGCCAGATACGCAGTATTTT. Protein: CASSATSPRPDTQYF.

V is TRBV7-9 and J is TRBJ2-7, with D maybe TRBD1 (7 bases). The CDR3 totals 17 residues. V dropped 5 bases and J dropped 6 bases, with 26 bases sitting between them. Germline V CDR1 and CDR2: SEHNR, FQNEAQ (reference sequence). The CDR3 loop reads CASSPIYPLQGGGEQYV. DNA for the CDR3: TGTGCCAGCAGCCCTATATATCCTCTCCAGGGGGGCGGCGAGCAGTACGTC.

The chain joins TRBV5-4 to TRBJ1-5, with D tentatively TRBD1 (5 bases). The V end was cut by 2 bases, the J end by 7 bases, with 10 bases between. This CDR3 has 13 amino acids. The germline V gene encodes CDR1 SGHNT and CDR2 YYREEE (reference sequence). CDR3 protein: CASSFGWGQPQHF. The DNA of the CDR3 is TGTGCCAGCAGCTTCGGTTGGGGCCAGCCCCAGCATTTT.

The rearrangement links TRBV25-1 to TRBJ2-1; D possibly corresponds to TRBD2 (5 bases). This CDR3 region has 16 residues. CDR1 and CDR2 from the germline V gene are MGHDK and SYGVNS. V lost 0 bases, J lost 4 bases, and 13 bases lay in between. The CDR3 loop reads CASSEYVAKSYNEQFF. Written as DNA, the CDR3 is TGTGCCAGCAGTGAATATGTAGCGAAAAGTTACAATGAGCAGTTCTTC. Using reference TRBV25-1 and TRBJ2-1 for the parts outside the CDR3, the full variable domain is EADIYQTPRYLVIGTGKKITLECSQTMGHDKMYWYQQDPGMELHLIHYSYGVNSTEKGDLSSESTVSRIRTEHFPLTLESARPSHTSQYLCASSEYVAKSYNEQFFGPGTRLTVL.

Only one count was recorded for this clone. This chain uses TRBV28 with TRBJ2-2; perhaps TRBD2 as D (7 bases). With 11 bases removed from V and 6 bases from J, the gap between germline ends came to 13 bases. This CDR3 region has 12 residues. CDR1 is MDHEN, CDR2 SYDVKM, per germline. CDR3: CAVGGRSGELFF. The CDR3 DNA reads TGTGCCGTCGGGGGGCGGTCCGGGGAGCTGTTTTTT.

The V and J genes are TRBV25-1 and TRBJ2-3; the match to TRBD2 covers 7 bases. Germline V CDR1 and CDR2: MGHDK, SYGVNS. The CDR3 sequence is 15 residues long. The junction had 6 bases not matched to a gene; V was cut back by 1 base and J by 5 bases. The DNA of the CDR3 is TGTGCCAGCAGTGAATGGGGGGGAAGGGGAGATACGCAGTATTTT. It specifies CASSEWGGRGDTQYF.

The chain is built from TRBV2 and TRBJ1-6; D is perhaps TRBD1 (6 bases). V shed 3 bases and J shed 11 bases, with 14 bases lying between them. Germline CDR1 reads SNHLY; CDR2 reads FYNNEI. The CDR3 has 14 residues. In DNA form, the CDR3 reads TGTGCCAGCAGTGAGGGGGGCCATCGGGCACCCCTCCACTTT. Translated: CASSEGGHRAPLHF.

CDR3 loop: CASSQGTGIHEQYF. The DNA for the CDR3 is TGCGCCAGCAGCCAGGGGACAGGGATCCACGAGCAGTACTTC. The J gene is TRBJ2-7, the V gene TRBV4-1; 9 bases line up with TRBD1. In germline, CDR1 is MGHRA, CDR2 YSYEKL. The CDR3 is 14 residues long. V lost 3 bases, J lost 5 bases, and 5 bases stayed unmatched.

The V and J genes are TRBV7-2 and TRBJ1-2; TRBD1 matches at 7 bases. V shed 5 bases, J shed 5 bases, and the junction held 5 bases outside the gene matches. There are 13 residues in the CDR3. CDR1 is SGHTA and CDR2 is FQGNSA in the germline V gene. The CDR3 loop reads CASSPGTEYGYTF. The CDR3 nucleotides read TGTGCCAGCAGCCCCGGGACAGAGTATGGCTACACCTTC.

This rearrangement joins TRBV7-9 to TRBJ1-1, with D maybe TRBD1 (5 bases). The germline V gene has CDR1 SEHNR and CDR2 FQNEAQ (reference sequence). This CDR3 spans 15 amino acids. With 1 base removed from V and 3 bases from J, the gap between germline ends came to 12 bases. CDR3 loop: CASSLGGGLDTEAFF. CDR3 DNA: TGTGCCAGCAGCTTAGGTGGGGGTTTGGACACTGAAGCTTTCTTT.

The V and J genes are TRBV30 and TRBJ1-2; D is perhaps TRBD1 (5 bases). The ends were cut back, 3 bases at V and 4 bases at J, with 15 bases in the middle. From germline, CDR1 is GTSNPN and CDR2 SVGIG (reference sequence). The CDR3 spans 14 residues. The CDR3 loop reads CAWRGGARGYGYTF. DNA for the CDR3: TGTGCCTGGAGAGGAGGGGCGCGAGGCTATGGCTACACCTTC.

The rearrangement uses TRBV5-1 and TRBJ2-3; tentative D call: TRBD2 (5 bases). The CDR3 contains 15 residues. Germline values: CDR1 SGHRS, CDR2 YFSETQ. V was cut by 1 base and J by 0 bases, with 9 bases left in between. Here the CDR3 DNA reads TGCGCCAGCAGCTTGCTAGCAGAAAGCACAGATACGCAGTATTTT. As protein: CASSLLAESTDTQYF. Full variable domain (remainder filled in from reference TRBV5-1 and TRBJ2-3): KAGVTQTPRYLIKTRGQQVTLSCSPISGHRSVSWYQQTPGQGLQFLFEYFSETQRNKGNFPGRFSGRQFSNSRSEMNVSTLELGDSALYLCASSLLAESTDTQYFGPGTRLTVL.

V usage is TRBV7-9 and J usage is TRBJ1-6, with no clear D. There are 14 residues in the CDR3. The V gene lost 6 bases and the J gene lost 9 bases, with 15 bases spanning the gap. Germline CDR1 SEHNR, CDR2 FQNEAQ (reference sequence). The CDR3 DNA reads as TGTGCCAGCAGTCATTCTGGAGCAGGTTCACCCCTCCACTTT. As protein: CASSHSGAGSPLHF.

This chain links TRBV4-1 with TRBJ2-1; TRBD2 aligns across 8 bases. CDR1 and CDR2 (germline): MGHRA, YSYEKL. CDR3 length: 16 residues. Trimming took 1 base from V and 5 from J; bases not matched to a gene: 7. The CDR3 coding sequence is TGCGCCAGCAGCCAAGCTGGCGGGAGGTCCCACAATGAGCAGTTCTTC. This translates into CASSQAGGRSHNEQFF.

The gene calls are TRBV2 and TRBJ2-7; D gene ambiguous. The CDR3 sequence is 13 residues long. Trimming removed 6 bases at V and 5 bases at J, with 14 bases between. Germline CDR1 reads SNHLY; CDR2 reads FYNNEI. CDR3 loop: CASRANNIHEQYV. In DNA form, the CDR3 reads TGTGCCAGCAGGGCTAACAACATCCACGAGCAGTACGTC.

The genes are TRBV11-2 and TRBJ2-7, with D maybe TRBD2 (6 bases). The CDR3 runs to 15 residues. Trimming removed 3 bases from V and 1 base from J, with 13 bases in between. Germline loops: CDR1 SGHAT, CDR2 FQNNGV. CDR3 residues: CASSFGGASSYEQYV. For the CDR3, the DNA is TGTGCCAGCAGCTTCGGAGGGGCCTCGTCCTACGAGCAGTACGTC.

The CDR3 loop reads CASRARGPATSGGETQYF. As DNA, the CDR3 is TGTGCCAGCAGAGCAAGGGGGCCGGCCACCTCGGGTGGGGAGACCCAGTACTTC. V is TRBV18 and J is TRBJ2-5; 7 nucleotides align to TRBD1. V was pared by 8 bases and J by 5 bases, with 23 bases of the junction left unmatched. The CDR3 covers 18 residues. CDR1 and CDR2 (germline): KGHSH, LQKENI.

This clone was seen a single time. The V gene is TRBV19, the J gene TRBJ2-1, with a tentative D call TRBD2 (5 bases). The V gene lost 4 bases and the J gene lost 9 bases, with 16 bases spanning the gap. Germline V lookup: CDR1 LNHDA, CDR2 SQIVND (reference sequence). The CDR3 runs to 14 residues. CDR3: CASSTQRVRAEQFF. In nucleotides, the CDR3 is TGTGCCAGTAGTACGCAGAGGGTTCGTGCTGAGCAGTTCTTC.